This T cell receptor beta chain was profiled in a study of T cells in tuberculosis (dated by TCRdb to the late 2010s). With regard to the full study: To characterize T cells specific for the mycobacterial lipid antigen glucose monomycolate (GMM), the study used CD1B tetramers together with high-throughput TCR immunosequencing. PBMC from patients with active tuberculosis were archived either before the start of standard anti-tuberculosis treatment or within 7 days of starting that treatment. With 9 to 10 people per group, a South African clinical cohort compared IGRA-negative adolescents, IGRA-positive adolescents with latent tuberculosis, and adults with active tuberculosis.

Deletion took 5 bases off V and 5 bases off J, with a span of 22 bases between the germline ends. CDR1 and CDR2, per the germline V gene, are MDHEN and SYDVKM. There are 16 amino acids in the CDR3, from cysteine to phenylalanine inclusive. Of the read, only the CDR3 DNA is kept; its 48 bases are in frame from base 1. The time point label here, explained by the study, means: new active TB diagnosis, blood taken before or within 7 days of starting treatment. The active tuberculosis patients were newly diagnosed, HIV-seronegative South African adults aged 18 years or older. Confirmation of active tuberculosis was based on positive sputum smear microscopy and/or a positive M. tuberculosis culture. Immunosequencing of unsorted cryopreserved PBMC covered, on average, around 91,000 T cells per clinical donor. The immunoSEQ multiplex PCR assay was used to generate TCR libraries, with TCR-beta and/or TCR-alpha/delta assays applied to each sample. The Illumina high-throughput platform was used to sequence the amplified TCR libraries. Per the original workflow: Clustering and dimensionality reduction relied on pairwise TCRdist distances among GMM-specific receptors from T cells that were either sorted ex vivo or expanded in vitro. Each clinical repertoire received a mean NN-distance score, defined as the average TCRdist to the nearest 10% of tetramer-positive reference sequences. GEM TCR motif frequency was calculated as the fraction of unique TCRs that matched known GEM sequences by V/J usage and CDR3 length. Linear discriminant analysis with leave-one-out cross-validation, implemented in scikit-learn, was used to classify active tuberculosis. In TCRdb, the immuneACCESS table is reduced to in-frame sequences with V and J assigned. These tables do not hold every clone; where another copy was compared, an unresolved V gene accounts for under half, and the others remain unexplained. V, J and clone size derive from that table, while D and trimming were established from the DNA sequence. This sample gives approximately 31,000 clones in total; around 86% of them show up just once. 4% to 6.5% of the sample lies in the top ten.

About this clone itself: Its antigen has not been determined. The input lacks base qualities; no much larger clone sits a single base away.

Results and caveats for the whole study, not just this receptor: Clinical samples were selected based on which cryopreserved specimens were available, and the active tuberculosis cases were adults whereas the controls were adolescents. A classifier using the diverse GMM-specific repertoire reached approximately 90% accuracy (AUROC under 0.95), compared with around 70% accuracy using GEM motif frequencies. Smaller NN-distances were partly driven by shorter CDR3-alpha lengths in active tuberculosis patients, and statistical significance was not reached for the TCR-beta difference. Compared with IGRA-negative controls, TCR-alpha repertoires from active tuberculosis had smaller mean NN-distances to GMM-specific TCRs, which suggests that these TCRs underwent clonal expansion.

This material consisted of PBMCs, taken at tuberculosis diagnosis. The source is an adult with tuberculosis. Recombination joined TRBV28 with TRBJ2-7; tentative D gene TRBD2, with 6 bases matching. The nucleotide sequence reads TGTGCCAGCAGTCCAGGCGGGATCACTGGGTACCACGAGCAGTACTTC. Its protein is CASSPGGITGYHEQYF.